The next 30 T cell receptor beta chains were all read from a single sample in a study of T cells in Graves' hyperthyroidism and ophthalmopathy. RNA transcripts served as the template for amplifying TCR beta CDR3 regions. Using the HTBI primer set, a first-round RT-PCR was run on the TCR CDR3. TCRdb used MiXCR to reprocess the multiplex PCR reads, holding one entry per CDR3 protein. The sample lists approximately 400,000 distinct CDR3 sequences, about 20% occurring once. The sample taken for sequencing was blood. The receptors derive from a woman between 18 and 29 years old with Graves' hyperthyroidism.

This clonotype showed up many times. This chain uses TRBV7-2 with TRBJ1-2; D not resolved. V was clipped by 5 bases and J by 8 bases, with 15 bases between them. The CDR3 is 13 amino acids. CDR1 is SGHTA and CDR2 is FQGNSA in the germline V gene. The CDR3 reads CASSPGREGGYTF. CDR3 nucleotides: TGTGCCAGCAGCCCCGGGAGGGAGGGCGGCTACACCTTC.

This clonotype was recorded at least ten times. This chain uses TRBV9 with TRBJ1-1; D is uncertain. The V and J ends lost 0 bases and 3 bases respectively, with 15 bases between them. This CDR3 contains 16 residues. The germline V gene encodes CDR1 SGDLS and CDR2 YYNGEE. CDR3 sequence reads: CASSVVEARGDTEAFF. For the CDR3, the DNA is TGTGCCAGCAGCGTAGTAGAGGCCCGGGGAGACACTGAAGCTTTCTTT.

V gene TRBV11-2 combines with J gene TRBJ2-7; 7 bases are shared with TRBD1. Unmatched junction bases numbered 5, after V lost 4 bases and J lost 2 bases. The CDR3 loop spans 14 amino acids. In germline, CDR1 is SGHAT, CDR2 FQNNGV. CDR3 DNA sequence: TGTGCCAGCAGCTCCGGGACAGATGCCTACGAGCAGTACTTC. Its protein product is CASSSGTDAYEQYF.

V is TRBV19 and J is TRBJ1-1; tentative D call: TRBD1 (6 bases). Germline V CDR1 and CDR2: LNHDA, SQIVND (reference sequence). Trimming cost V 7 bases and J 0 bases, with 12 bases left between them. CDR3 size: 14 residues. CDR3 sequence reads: CASTWDTMNTEAFF. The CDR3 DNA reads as TGTGCCAGTACCTGGGACACGATGAACACTGAAGCTTTCTTT.

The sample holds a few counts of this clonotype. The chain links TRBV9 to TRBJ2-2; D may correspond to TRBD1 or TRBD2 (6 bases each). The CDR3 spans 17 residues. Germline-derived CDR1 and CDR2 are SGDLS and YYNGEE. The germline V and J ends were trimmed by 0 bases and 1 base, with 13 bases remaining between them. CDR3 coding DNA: TGTGCCAGCAGCGTAGCTTTGGGGGGCCAGAACACCGGGGAGCTGTTTTTT. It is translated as CASSVALGGQNTGELFF.

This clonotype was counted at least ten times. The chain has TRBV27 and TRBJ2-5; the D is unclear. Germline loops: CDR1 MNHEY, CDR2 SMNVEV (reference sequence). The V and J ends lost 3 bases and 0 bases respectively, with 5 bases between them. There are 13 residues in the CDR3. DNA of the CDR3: TGTGCCAGCAGTTTTGCTTACCAAGAGACCCAGTACTTC. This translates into CASSFAYQETQYF.

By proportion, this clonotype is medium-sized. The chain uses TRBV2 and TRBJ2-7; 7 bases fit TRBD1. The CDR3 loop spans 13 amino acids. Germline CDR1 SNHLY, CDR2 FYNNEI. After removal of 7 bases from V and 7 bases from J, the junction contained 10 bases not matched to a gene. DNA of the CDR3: TGTGCCAGCACCACCGGACAGGCCGGTGAGCAGTACTTC. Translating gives CASTTGQAGEQYF.

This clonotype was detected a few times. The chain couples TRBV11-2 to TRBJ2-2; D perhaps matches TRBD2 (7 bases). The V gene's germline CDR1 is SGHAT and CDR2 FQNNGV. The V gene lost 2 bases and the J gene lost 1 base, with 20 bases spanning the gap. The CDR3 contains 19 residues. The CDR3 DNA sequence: TGTGCCAGCAGCTTACCCGAGGGGGGGCCCTCTATGAACACCGGGGAGCTGTTTTTT. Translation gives CASSLPEGGPSMNTGELFF.

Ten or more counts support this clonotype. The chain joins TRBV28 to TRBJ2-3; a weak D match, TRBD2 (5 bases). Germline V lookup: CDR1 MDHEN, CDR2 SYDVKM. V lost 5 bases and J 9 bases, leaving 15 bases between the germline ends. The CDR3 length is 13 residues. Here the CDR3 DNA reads TGTGCCAGCAGTCCCCCGCGAGAGGGCACGCAGTATTTT. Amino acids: CASSPPREGTQYF.

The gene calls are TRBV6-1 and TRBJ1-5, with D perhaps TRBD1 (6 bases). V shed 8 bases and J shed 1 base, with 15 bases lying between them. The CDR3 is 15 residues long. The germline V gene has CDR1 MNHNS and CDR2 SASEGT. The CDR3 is CASYTHRESNQPQHF. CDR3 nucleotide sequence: TGTGCCAGCTACACTCACAGGGAAAGCAATCAGCCCCAGCATTTT.

The CDR3: CASSSLAGGPTGELFF. The CDR3 region has the DNA TGTGCCAGCAGTTCACTGGCGGGGGGGCCGACCGGGGAGCTGTTTTTT. This chain joins TRBV27 and TRBJ2-2; 9 positions match TRBD2. In germline, CDR1 is MNHEY, CDR2 SMNVEV (reference sequence). V lost 4 bases, J lost 5 bases, and 8 bases stayed unmatched. The CDR3 covers 16 residues.

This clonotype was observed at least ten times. The CDR3 sequence is CASSLASVLYEQYF. Written as DNA, the CDR3 is TGTGCCAGCAGTTTGGCTAGCGTCCTCTACGAGCAGTACTTC. The V call is TRBV28, the J call TRBJ2-7, with a tentative D call TRBD2 (6 bases). CDR3 size: 14 residues. Germline lookup yields CDR1 MDHEN and CDR2 SYDVKM. The germline V and J ends were trimmed by 3 bases and 3 bases, with 12 bases remaining between them.

The CDR3 loop reads CSAEDRGKPTEAFF. For the CDR3, the DNA is TGCAGTGCGGAAGACAGGGGAAAACCCACTGAAGCTTTCTTT. V is TRBV20-1 and J is TRBJ1-1, with 8 bases lining up with TRBD1. Trimming took 6 bases from V and 4 from J; bases not matched to a gene: 10. CDR3 length: 14 residues. Germline lookup yields CDR1 DFQATT and CDR2 SNEGSKA (reference sequence).

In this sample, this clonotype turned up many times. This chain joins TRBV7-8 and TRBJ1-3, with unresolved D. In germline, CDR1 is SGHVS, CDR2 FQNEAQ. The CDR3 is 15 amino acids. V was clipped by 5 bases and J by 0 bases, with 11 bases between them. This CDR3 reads CASSDRAGSGNTIYF. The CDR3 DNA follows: TGTGCCAGCAGCGACCGGGCGGGCTCTGGAAACACCATATATTTT.

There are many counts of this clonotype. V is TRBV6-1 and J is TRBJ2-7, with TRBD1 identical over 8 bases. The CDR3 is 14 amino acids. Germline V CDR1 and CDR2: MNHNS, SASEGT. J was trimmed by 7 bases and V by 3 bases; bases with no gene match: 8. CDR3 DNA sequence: TGTGCCAGCAGTGATGCGGGCAGGGGGCTGGAGCAGTACTTC. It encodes CASSDAGRGLEQYF.

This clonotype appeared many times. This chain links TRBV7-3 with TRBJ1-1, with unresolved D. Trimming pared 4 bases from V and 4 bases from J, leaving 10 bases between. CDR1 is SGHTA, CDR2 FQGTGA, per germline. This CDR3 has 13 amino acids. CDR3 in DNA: TGTGCCAGCAGCTCCACAGAGAGCACTGAAGCTTTCTTT. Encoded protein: CASSSTESTEAFF.

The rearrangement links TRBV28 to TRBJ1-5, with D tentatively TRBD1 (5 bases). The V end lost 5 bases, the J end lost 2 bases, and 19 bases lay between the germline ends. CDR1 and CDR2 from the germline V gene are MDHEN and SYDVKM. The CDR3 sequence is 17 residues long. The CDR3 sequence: CASSLRSWGGGNQPQHF. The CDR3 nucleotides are TGTGCCAGCAGTCTCCGCTCTTGGGGGGGGGGCAATCAGCCCCAGCATTTT.

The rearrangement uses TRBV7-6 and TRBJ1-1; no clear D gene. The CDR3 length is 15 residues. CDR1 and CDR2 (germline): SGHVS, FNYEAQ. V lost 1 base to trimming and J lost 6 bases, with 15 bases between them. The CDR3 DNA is TGTGCCAGCAGCTTAGAGGCCGGAGGAGAGGCTGAAGCTTTCTTT. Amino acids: CASSLEAGGEAEAFF.

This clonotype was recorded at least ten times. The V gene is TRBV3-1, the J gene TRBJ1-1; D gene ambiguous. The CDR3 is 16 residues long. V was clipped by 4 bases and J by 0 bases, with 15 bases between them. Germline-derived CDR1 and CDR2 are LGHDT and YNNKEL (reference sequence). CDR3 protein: CASSPRVTYLNTEAFF. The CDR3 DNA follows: TGTGCCAGCAGCCCGAGAGTTACTTATCTGAACACTGAAGCTTTCTTT.

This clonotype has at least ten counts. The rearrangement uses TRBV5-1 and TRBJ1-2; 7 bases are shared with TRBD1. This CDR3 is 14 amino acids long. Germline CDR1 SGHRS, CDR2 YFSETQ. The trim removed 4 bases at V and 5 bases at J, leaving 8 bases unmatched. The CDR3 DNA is TGCGCCAGCAGCCCGGAGACAGGGTTTTATGGCTACACCTTC. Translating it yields CASSPETGFYGYTF. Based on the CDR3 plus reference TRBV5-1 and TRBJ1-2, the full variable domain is KAGVTQTPRYLIKTRGQQVTLSCSPISGHRSVSWYQQTPGQGLQFLFEYFSETQRNKGNFPGRFSGRQFSNSRSEMNVSTLELGDSALYLCASSPETGFYGYTFGSGTRLTVV.

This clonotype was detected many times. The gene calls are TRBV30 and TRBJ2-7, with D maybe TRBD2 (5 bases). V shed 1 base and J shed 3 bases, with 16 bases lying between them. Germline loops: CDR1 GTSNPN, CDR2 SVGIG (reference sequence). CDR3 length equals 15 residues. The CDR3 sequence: CAWSDEGPGGYEQYF. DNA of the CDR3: TGTGCCTGGAGTGACGAGGGCCCCGGAGGCTACGAGCAGTACTTC.

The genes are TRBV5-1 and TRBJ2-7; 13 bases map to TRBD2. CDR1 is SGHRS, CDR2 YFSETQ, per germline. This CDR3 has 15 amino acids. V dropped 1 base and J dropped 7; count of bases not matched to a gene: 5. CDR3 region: CASSLTSGRAREQYF. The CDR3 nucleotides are TGCGCCAGCAGCTTGACTAGCGGGAGGGCCAGGGAGCAGTACTTC.

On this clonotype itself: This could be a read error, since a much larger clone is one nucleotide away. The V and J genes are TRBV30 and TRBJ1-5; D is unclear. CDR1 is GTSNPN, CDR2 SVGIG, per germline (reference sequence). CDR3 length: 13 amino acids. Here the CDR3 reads CAWSADGNQPQQF. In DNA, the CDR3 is TGTGCCTGGAGTGCAGACGGCAATCAGCCCCAGCAGTTT.

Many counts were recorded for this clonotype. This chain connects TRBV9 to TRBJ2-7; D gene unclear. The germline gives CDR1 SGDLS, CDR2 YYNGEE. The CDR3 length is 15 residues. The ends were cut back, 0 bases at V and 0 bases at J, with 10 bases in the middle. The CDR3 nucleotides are TGTGCCAGCAGCGTAGGACCCCCGAGCTCCTACGAGCAGTACTTC. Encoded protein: CASSVGPPSSYEQYF.

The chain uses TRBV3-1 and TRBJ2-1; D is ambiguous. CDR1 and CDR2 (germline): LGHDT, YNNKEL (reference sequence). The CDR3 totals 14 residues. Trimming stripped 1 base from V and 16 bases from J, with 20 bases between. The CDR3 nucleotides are TGTGCCAGCAGCCAAGGTGGGGTCGGCACCTGGCAATTCTTC. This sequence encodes CASSQGGVGTWQFF.

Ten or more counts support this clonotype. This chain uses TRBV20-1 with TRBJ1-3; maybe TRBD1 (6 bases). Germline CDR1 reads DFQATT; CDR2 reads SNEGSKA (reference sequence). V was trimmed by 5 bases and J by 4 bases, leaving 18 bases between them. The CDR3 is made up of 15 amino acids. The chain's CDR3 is CSAPQTGRAGNTIYF. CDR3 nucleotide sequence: TGCAGTGCTCCTCAGACAGGCAGGGCCGGAAACACCATATATTTT.

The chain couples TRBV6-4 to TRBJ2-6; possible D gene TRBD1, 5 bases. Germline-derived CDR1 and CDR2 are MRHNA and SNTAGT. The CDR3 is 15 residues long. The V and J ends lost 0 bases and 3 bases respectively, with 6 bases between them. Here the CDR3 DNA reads TGTGCCAGCAGTGACTCGACAGATGGGGCCAACGTCCTGACTTTC. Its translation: CASSDSTDGANVLTF.

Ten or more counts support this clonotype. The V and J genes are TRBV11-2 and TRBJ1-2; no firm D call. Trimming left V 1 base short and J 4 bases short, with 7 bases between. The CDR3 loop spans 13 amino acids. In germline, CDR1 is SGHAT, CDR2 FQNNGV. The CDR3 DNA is TGTGCCAGCAGCTTAGCTAGGATCTATGGCTACACCTTC. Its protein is CASSLARIYGYTF.

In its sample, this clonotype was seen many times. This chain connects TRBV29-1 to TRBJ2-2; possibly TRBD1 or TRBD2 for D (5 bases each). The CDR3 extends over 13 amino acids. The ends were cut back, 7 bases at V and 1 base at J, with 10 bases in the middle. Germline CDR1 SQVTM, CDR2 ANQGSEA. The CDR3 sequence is CSGGRKNTGELFF. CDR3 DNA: TGCAGCGGGGGACGGAAGAACACCGGGGAGCTGTTTTTT.

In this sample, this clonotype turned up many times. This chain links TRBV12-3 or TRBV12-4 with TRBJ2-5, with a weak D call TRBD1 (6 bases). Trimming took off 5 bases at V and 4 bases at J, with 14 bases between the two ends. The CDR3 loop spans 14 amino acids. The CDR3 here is CASSLTQGSETQYF. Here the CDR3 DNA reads TGTGCCAGCAGTCTTACCCAGGGGTCAGAGACCCAGTACTTC.